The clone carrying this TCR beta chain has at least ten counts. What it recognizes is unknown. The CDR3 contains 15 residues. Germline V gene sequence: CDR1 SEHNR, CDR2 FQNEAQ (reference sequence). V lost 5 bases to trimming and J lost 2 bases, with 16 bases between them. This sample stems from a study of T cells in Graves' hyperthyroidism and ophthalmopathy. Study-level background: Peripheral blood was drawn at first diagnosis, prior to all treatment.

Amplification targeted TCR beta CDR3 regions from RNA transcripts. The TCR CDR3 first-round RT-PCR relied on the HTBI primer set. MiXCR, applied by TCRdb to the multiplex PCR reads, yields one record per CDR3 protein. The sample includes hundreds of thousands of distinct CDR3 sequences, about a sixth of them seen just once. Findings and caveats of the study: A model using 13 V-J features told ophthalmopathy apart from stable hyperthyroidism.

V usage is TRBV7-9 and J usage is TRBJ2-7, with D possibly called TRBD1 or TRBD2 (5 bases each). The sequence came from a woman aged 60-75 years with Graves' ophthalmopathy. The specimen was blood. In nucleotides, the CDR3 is TGTGCCAGCAGCCCGAAGGGGACGCAAACCTACGAGCAGTACTTC. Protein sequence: CASSPKGTQTYEQYF.